The sequence of this T cell receptor (beta chain) was determined in a study of tumor-infiltrating lymphocytes in primary liver carcinoma (TCRdb year 2017). In terms of the full investigation: Of the five patients (three men and two women, aged 30 to 69 years), four had hepatocellular carcinoma and one had combined HCC and intrahepatic cholangiocarcinoma. The five patients had tumors staged T1-T3 N0M0, with maximum diameters ranging from about 4 to 11 cm. Technical replicate repertoires showed high reproducibility, with mean shared-clone rates roughly 0.89 and correlation coefficients above 0.95. A total of 35 or so specimens from 5 patients, comprising some 25 tumor regions, 5 adjacent noncancerous liver tissues and 5 peripheral blood samples, were covered by TCRbeta repertoire sequencing. Samples yielded roughly 3.5 to 7.13 million productive TCRbeta reads; read depth did not differ significantly between tissue types. Across five regions of each liver tumor, along with adjacent normal tissue and blood, the study brought together TCRbeta repertoire sequencing, expression microarrays and whole-exome sequencing. To link TCRbeta repertoire diversity with the local molecular phenotype, the approximately 23 tumor region samples were profiled using Agilent mRNA microarrays. The paper's findings and limits, for the study overall: Only roughly 8-25% of top clones appeared in all five regions of a tumor, which suggests that tumor-infiltrating T cells are spatially heterogeneous. Only 4 or 5 patients were included in the study, and the authors note that the findings should be validated in a larger study. Compared with blood, tumors had a significantly larger share of the repertoire taken up by the top 250 clones (p = 0.039). Because only the TCR beta chain was sequenced and unpaired alpha chains were not captured, true repertoire diversity is likely underestimated. Comparison of CD4+ and CD8+ T cell repertoires was precluded by the use of bulk unsorted samples. Pairs of tumor regions showed greater repertoire overlap (mean 36%) than tumor-adjacent pairs (roughly 17%) or tumor-blood pairs (approximately 14%), which is consistent with antigen-driven expansion.

A constant-region primer and ProtoScript II reverse transcriptase were used to reverse-transcribe TCRbeta-specific cDNA from approximately 550 ng total RNA. The TCRbeta libraries were prepared through three rounds of nested multiplex PCR following a slightly modified ARM-PCR procedure. The first two PCR rounds used multiplex TRBV1-TRBV30 forward primers with a Cbeta reverse primer, each for approximately 11 cycles. Sample barcodes and Illumina adapters were attached in a final 25-cycle PCR using Deep VentR polymerase. Before sequencing, amplicons between 200 and 500 bp were purified from gel using a QIAquick gel extraction kit. An Illumina HiSeq 2500 was used to sequence the TCRbeta amplicons, generating 250-bp paired-end reads. As for how the authors treated the data: Reads were quality-trimmed with Trimmomatic v0.33, and paired reads were merged with FLASH v1.2.11 to recover full CDR3 sequences. MiGEC v1.2.1b assigned V, D and J germline segments to the rearranged TCRbeta sequences. Clonotype statistics, along with Shannon-Wiener diversity indices, were calculated using VDJtools v1.0.0. To cut down on sampling bias, every analysis after diversity analysis relied on just the 250 most abundant clonotypes from each sample. TCRdb ran its own pipeline on the public reads, namely fastp trimming at Q25 and MiXCR clone calling, and kept in-frame beta chains. Every CDR3 protein is listed once, alongside the most common genes and DNA of its rows. For this entry, the V and J calls and clone size follow TCRdb and not the study's own pipeline. This sample holds about 120,000 distinct CDR3 sequences; 55% to 75% were observed only once. The ten biggest clones cover roughly 8.8% of the sample.

Total RNA and DNA were co-extracted without cell sorting from around 20-30 mg of bulk tissue using the AllPrep DNA/RNA mini kit. Between late 2015 and early 2016, roughly 5 patients in China with histopathologically diagnosed primary liver carcinoma had their tumors surgically resected. Patients had chronic HBV infection and were treatment-naive at sampling. Each tumor was sampled at five spatially separated regions: the tumor centre plus the superior, inferior, left-lateral and right-lateral poles. Histological examination found more than 75% viable tumor cells in every tumor sample. Fresh tumor and adjacent tissue pieces were bisected, with one half stored in RNAlater at -80 degrees C and the other half sent for histology. V gives up 7 bases and J gives up 8 bases, and the segment between their germline ends measures 12 bases. The germline V gene (reference sequence) yields SEHNR for CDR1 and FQNEAQ for CDR2. Inclusive of the bounding cysteine and phenylalanine, the CDR3 is 12 residues long. The DNA shown is the 36-base CDR3, in frame from base 1.

On this clonotype itself: Its antigen target is currently unknown. Per-nucleotide qualities are absent, and no much larger clonotype sits a single base away.

The receptor was derived from an older woman with primary liver carcinoma and hepatitis B virus infection. This chain joins TRBV7-9 to TRBJ2-1, with the D gene uncertain. The material sequenced was liver tumor tissue from sampling region 1. Explained via the paper, the cell subset or site label denotes: tumor region T1, superior pole. The CDR3 reads as follows: CASTPKFDEQFF. The sequenced DNA is TGTGCCAGCACCCCAAAGTTCGATGAGCAGTTCTTC.